Listed below are T cell receptor beta chains from one sample, sequenced in a study of control samples from healthy donors and cancer patients. Clones were read by immunoSEQ multiplex PCR, and TCRdb kept only the in-frame ones, dropping some. The table records roughly 100,000 clones, 75% to 90% of them present only once. The sample consisted of PBMCs. These receptors were obtained from a man in his fifties or sixties with lung cancer. Each CDR3 is given with its conserved first and last residue. Fields, in order: clone size, D gene, V gene, J gene, CDR3 DNA, CDR3 protein. D genes are given only for firm matches. Only part of the rows carry a size: once, few, many, or a class if the clone is expanded.

size: once
D: TRBD2
V: TRBV9
J: TRBJ2-3
DNA: TGTGCCAGCAGCGCGACTAGCGGGGTAACAGATACGCAGTATTTT
CDR3: CASSATSGVTDTQYF

size: once
D: .
V: TRBV6-5
J: TRBJ1-1
DNA: TGTGCCAGCAGTTACGGGGTGGTGAACACTGAAGCTTTCTTT
CDR3: CASSYGVVNTEAFF

size: .
D: TRBD2
V: TRBV11-3
J: TRBJ2-1
DNA: TGTGCCAGCAGCTTATTGGGACTACACAATGAGCAGTTCTTC
CDR3: CASSLLGLHNEQFF

size: few
D: TRBD1
V: TRBV12-5
J: TRBJ2-3
DNA: TGTGCTAGTCTGACAGGGGGCACAGATACGCAGTATTTT
CDR3: CASLTGGTDTQYF

size: .
D: TRBD1
V: TRBV24-1
J: TRBJ2-1
DNA: TGTGCCACCAGTGATTACCGGGACAGATACAATGAGCAGTTCTTC
CDR3: CATSDYRDRYNEQFF

size: few
D: TRBD1
V: TRBV4-1
J: TRBJ2-5
DNA: TGCGCCAGCTCTACCGGGACAGTCGACCAAGAGACCCAGTACTTC
CDR3: CASSTGTVDQETQYF

size: .
D: .
V: TRBV6-5
J: TRBJ1-1
DNA: TGTGCCAGCAGTTACTGGGAGAACACTGAAGCTTTCTTT
CDR3: CASSYWENTEAFF

size: .
D: TRBD1
V: TRBV3-1/TRBV3-2
J: TRBJ2-3
DNA: TGTGCCAGCAGCCTCCTAGGTCAGGGGGCTTCGGGCACAGATACGCAGTATTTT
CDR3: CASSLLGQGASGTDTQYF

size: .
D: TRBD1
V: TRBV2
J: TRBJ1-2
DNA: TGTGCCAGCAGTGGACAGGGGAGCTATGGCTACACCTTC
CDR3: CASSGQGSYGYTF

size: .
D: .
V: TRBV27
J: TRBJ2-1
DNA: TGTGCCAGCAGCCCCCGGGGGATATACAATGAGCAGTTCTTC
CDR3: CASSPRGIYNEQFF

size: .
D: .
V: TRBV3-1/TRBV3-2
J: TRBJ1-2
DNA: TGTGCCAGCAGCCAGTCAGGGGAGGGCTATGGCTACACCTTC
CDR3: CASSQSGEGYGYTF

size: .
D: .
V: TRBV5-5
J: TRBJ1-5
DNA: TGTGCCAGCAACTCGACAGTTAGCAATCAGCCCCAGCATTTT
CDR3: CASNSTVSNQPQHF

size: .
D: .
V: TRBV7-8
J: TRBJ2-5
DNA: TGTGCCAGCAGCTTACGTATTTGGGGGGAGACCCAGTACTTC
CDR3: CASSLRIWGETQYF

size: .
D: .
V: TRBV27
J: TRBJ1-5
DNA: TGTGCCAGCAGGAGAATATTTGACCAGCCCCAGCATTTT
CDR3: CASRRIFDQPQHF

size: .
D: .
V: TRBV2
J: TRBJ2-3
DNA: TGTGCCAGCAGTGAAGCGATGACTAGCACAGATACGCAGTATTTT
CDR3: CASSEAMTSTDTQYF

size: .
D: TRBD1
V: TRBV11-3
J: TRBJ1-6
DNA: TGTGCCAGCACCACAGAGGGGACAGGGAACTCACCCCTCCACTTT
CDR3: CASTTEGTGNSPLHF

size: once
D: .
V: TRBV9
J: TRBJ1-3
DNA: TGTGCCAGCAGGGGAGATCCGCCCGGCATATATTTT
CDR3: CASRGDPPGIYF

size: .
D: .
V: TRBV7-3
J: TRBJ1-1
DNA: TGTGCCAGCAGCCAACTACACACAGGTGAAGCTTTCTTT
CDR3: CASSQLHTGEAFF

size: .
D: .
V: TRBV30
J: TRBJ1-6
DNA: TGTGCCTGGGAATCCTGGCAGGACTCCTCTTCACCCCTCCACTTT
CDR3: CAWESWQDSSSPLHF

size: .
D: TRBD1
V: TRBV9
J: TRBJ2-7
DNA: TGTGCCAGCAGCGTAGACAGGGGCTCCATCGAGCAGTACTTC
CDR3: CASSVDRGSIEQYF

size: .
D: TRBD2
V: TRBV10-2
J: TRBJ2-3
DNA: TGCGCCAGCAGTGTACGGGGGGAGGCAGATACGCAGTATTTT
CDR3: CASSVRGEADTQYF

size: once
D: .
V: TRBV29-1
J: TRBJ2-5
DNA: TGCAGCGTTAAACAAGGTTTGGTGTCCCAGTACTTC
CDR3: CSVKQGLVSQYF

size: .
D: TRBD1
V: TRBV5-1
J: TRBJ1-6
DNA: TGCGCCAGCAGCTCACAGGGGGAAGAGAGGTCCTATAATTCACCCCTCCACTTT
CDR3: CASSSQGEERSYNSPLHF

size: .
D: .
V: TRBV6-6
J: TRBJ1-1
DNA: TGTGCCAGCAGTAGGGACATTCTGAACACTGAAGCTTTCTTT
CDR3: CASSRDILNTEAFF

size: .
D: .
V: TRBV4-2
J: TRBJ2-7
DNA: TGTGCCAGCAGCCAAGATAAGGCCCGATACGAGCAGTACTTC
CDR3: CASSQDKARYEQYF

size: .
D: .
V: TRBV12-5
J: TRBJ1-3
DNA: TGTGCTAGTGGTTCCGGAGACTCTGGAAACACCATATATTTT
CDR3: CASGSGDSGNTIYF

size: .
D: .
V: TRBV5-1
J: TRBJ1-1
DNA: TGCGCCAGCAGCTTCGTTGGAAACACTGAAGCTTTCTTT
CDR3: CASSFVGNTEAFF

size: .
D: TRBD1
V: TRBV9
J: TRBJ1-1
DNA: TGTGCCAGCAGCGTAATTTCGACAGGGGGCACTAACACTGAAGCTTTCTTT
CDR3: CASSVISTGGTNTEAFF

size: .
D: TRBD2
V: TRBV4-1
J: TRBJ2-1
DNA: TGCGCCACCAGCCAACGGGGGGGGGACTCCTACAATGAGCAGTTCTTC
CDR3: CATSQRGGDSYNEQFF

size: .
D: .
V: TRBV7-6
J: TRBJ1-1
DNA: TGTGCCAGCAGCAGTGGCCAGGGCAACACTGAAGCTTTCTTT
CDR3: CASSSGQGNTEAFF

size: .
D: TRBD1
V: TRBV3-1/TRBV3-2
J: TRBJ2-5
DNA: TGTGCCAGCAGCCAAGGGGGGACAGGTATACAAGAGACCCAGTACTTC
CDR3: CASSQGGTGIQETQYF

size: .
D: .
V: TRBV18
J: TRBJ2-3
DNA: TGTGCCAGCTCACCACGGCGTATTGCTGCGGATACGCAGTATTTT
CDR3: CASSPRRIAADTQYF

size: .
D: .
V: TRBV5-6
J: TRBJ2-2
DNA: TGTGCCAGCAGCTTGGAGGGGGTACGCACCGGGGAGCTGTTTTTT
CDR3: CASSLEGVRTGELFF

size: .
D: .
V: TRBV14
J: TRBJ2-5
DNA: TGTGCCAGCAGCCAAGACAGCGGATCCCGTGGGGCCCAGTACTTC
CDR3: CASSQDSGSRGAQYF

size: .
D: .
V: TRBV24-1
J: TRBJ2-7
DNA: TGTGCCACCAGTGTTGGGCTAGGGAGGCCCGAGCAGTACTTC
CDR3: CATSVGLGRPEQYF

size: .
D: .
V: TRBV19
J: TRBJ2-1
DNA: TGTGCCAGTAGTATCGGTCCCTACAATGAGCAGTTCTTC
CDR3: CASSIGPYNEQFF

size: .
D: .
V: TRBV10-2
J: TRBJ1-2
DNA: TGCGCCAGCAGTGTCGGGCCCTCCGGCTACACCTTC
CDR3: CASSVGPSGYTF

size: .
D: TRBD1
V: TRBV5-1
J: TRBJ1-6
DNA: TGCGCCAGCAGCTTAGTCGGGACAGCTAATTCACCCCTCCACTTT
CDR3: CASSLVGTANSPLHF

size: .
D: .
V: TRBV10-1
J: TRBJ1-2
DNA: TGCGCCAGCAACCGGGCCCCGAATCGCGGCTACACCTTC
CDR3: CASNRAPNRGYTF

size: .
D: .
V: TRBV15
J: TRBJ2-3
DNA: TGTGCCACCAAAAGGGGGGGGCGCGAGACAGATACGCAGTATTTT
CDR3: CATKRGGRETDTQYF

size: .
D: TRBD2
V: TRBV29-1
J: TRBJ2-3
DNA: TGCAGCGTTGAAACTAGCGGGGGGGCAGATACGCAGTATTTT
CDR3: CSVETSGGADTQYF

size: few
D: .
V: TRBV30
J: TRBJ1-1
DNA: TGTGCCGGGAGTTCGCTCGGCTTGAACACTGAAGCTTTCTTT
CDR3: CAGSSLGLNTEAFF

size: .
D: TRBD1
V: TRBV6-2/TRBV6-3
J: TRBJ1-1
DNA: TGTGCCAGCAGCCCGGTGGGACAGGGGATTACTGAAGCTTTCTTT
CDR3: CASSPVGQGITEAFF

size: few
D: .
V: TRBV6-5
J: TRBJ1-6
DNA: TGTGCCAGCAGTTACTCGCCAGGGGAATATTCACCCCTCCACTTT
CDR3: CASSYSPGEYSPLHF

size: .
D: TRBD1
V: TRBV5-4
J: TRBJ2-4
DNA: TGTGCCAGCAGCCCAGGACAGGGGTCCAAAAACATTCAGTACTTC
CDR3: CASSPGQGSKNIQYF

size: .
D: TRBD1
V: TRBV13
J: TRBJ2-7
DNA: TGTGCCAGCAGCTTACGGGGACAGTTGAACGAGCAGTACTTC
CDR3: CASSLRGQLNEQYF

size: .
D: .
V: TRBV5-1
J: TRBJ2-3
DNA: TGCGCCAGCAGCTTGGAGGAGAATGATACGCAGTATTTT
CDR3: CASSLEENDTQYF

size: .
D: .
V: TRBV7-2
J: TRBJ1-1
DNA: TGTGCCAGCAGCTCGGGTGCGGGGCTGAACACTGAAGCTTTCTTT
CDR3: CASSSGAGLNTEAFF

size: .
D: TRBD1
V: TRBV11-3
J: TRBJ2-5
DNA: TGTGCCAGCAGCCTAGGACAGGAACGCCAAGAGACCCAGTACTTC
CDR3: CASSLGQERQETQYF

size: .
D: TRBD1
V: TRBV27
J: TRBJ2-1
DNA: TGTGCCAGCAGTCTGGACAGGGCAAACTACAATGAGCAGTTCTTC
CDR3: CASSLDRANYNEQFF

size: .
D: .
V: TRBV6-6
J: TRBJ1-5
DNA: TGTGCCAGCAGAATGGATTCTAATCAGCCCCAGCATTTT
CDR3: CASRMDSNQPQHF

size: .
D: .
V: TRBV7-8
J: TRBJ2-5
DNA: TGTGCCAGCAGCTTACGGCTGGGCCAAGAGACCCAGTACTTC
CDR3: CASSLRLGQETQYF

size: .
D: .
V: TRBV7-9
J: TRBJ2-2
DNA: TGTGCCAGCAGCCCTTCGAGAGGGGGTGGTACCGGGGAGCTGTTTTTT
CDR3: CASSPSRGGGTGELFF

size: .
D: TRBD1
V: TRBV5-5
J: TRBJ1-4
DNA: TGTGCCAGCAGCTTGGTTCCAGGGGGGCAAGAAAAACTGTTTTTT
CDR3: CASSLVPGGQEKLFF

size: .
D: .
V: TRBV7-6
J: TRBJ2-7
DNA: TGTGCCAGCAGCTTACCATTGGTAGCCTACGAGCAGTACTTC
CDR3: CASSLPLVAYEQYF

size: .
D: TRBD1
V: TRBV18
J: TRBJ1-3
DNA: TGTGCCAGCTCGCCTAAACTACAGGGGACCGGAAACACCATATATTTT
CDR3: CASSPKLQGTGNTIYF

size: .
D: TRBD2
V: TRBV11-2
J: TRBJ2-5
DNA: TGTGCCAGCAGTTTGGATCGACTAGCGGGGGGCTCCACCCAAGAGACCCAGTACTTC
CDR3: CASSLDRLAGGSTQETQYF

size: once
D: .
V: TRBV2
J: TRBJ2-3
DNA: TGTGCCAGCACTAGTACAGATACGCAGTATTTT
CDR3: CASTSTDTQYF